The next 2 T cell receptor beta chains were all read from a single sample in a study of T cell responses to AZD1222 COVID-19 vaccine. Profiled with immunoSEQ multiplex PCR; TCRdb holds only in-frame clones, not every one. The sample lists 100,000 or so clones; around 94% were seen once. Sequenced here: peripheral blood, sampled on day 0 of AZD1222 vaccination. These receptors were taken from an adult in good health.

This clone was seen just once. J is TRBJ1-1 and V is TRBV23-1; D might be TRBD1 (5 bases). TRBV23-1 is an ORF, with its function uncertain. The CDR3 is 9 residues long. V lost 9 bases to trimming and J lost 8 bases, with 7 bases between them. The CDR3 DNA is TGCGCCAGGCAGGGAGAAGCTTTCTTT. Translated: CARQGEAFF.

The rearrangement uses TRBV5-1 and TRBJ1-4; D remains ambiguous. The CDR3 consists of 16 residues. The germline CDR1 and CDR2 sequences are SGHRS and YFSETQ. The germline V and J ends were trimmed by 0 bases and 5 bases, with 14 bases remaining between them. The CDR3 here is CASSLGIVERNEKLFF. The CDR3 DNA reads TGCGCCAGCAGCTTGGGGATTGTGGAGAGAAATGAAAAACTGTTTTTT. Looking up the rest from reference TRBV5-1 and TRBJ1-4 gives the full variable domain: KAGVTQTPRYLIKTRGQQVTLSCSPISGHRSVSWYQQTPGQGLQFLFEYFSETQRNKGNFPGRFSGRQFSNSRSEMNVSTLELGDSALYLCASSLGIVERNEKLFFGSGTQLSVL.